The 9 T cell receptor beta chains below come from one sample, sequenced in a study of response to subunit inactivated influenza vaccine. TCRdb fed the RT-PCR reads into MiXCR, producing one record per CDR3 protein. The table lists 600,000 to 700,000 distinct CDR3 sequences, 12% to 15% of them singletons, with 7.5% to 8% in the top ten. The sequences come from PBMCs from blood, collected approximately 15 days before vaccination. The receptors here all came from a middle-aged man who received an inactivated influenza vaccine.

This chain connects TRBV15 to TRBJ2-3, with no clear D. V dropped 4 bases and J dropped 8 bases, with 13 bases sitting between them. In germline, CDR1 is LNHNV, CDR2 YYDKDF (reference sequence). The CDR3 sequence is 13 residues long. The CDR3 protein is CATSKNSITTQYF. The CDR3 DNA reads TGTGCCACCAGCAAAAACTCAATTACTACGCAGTATTTT.

The chain carries TRBV12-3 or TRBV12-4 and TRBJ2-1, with 9 nucleotides matching TRBD1. V lost 5 bases, J lost 2 bases, and 4 bases stayed unmatched. This CDR3 is 15 amino acids long. CDR3 nucleotides: TGTGCCAGCAGTGCAACAGGGGGCACCTACAATGAGCAGTTCTTC. Its protein product is CASSATGGTYNEQFF.

The table lists this clonotype with a count of one. This chain uses TRBV5-1 with TRBJ2-5, with D possibly matching TRBD1 (8 bases). V lost 7 bases to trimming and J lost 4 bases, with 17 bases between them. This CDR3 contains 14 residues. CDR1 is SGHRS and CDR2 is YFSETQ in the germline V gene. Here the CDR3 DNA reads TGCGCCAGCCATGACAGGGGAGGGCCAGAGACCCAGTACTTC. Translation: CASHDRGGPETQYF.

This clonotype was detected ten times or more. The chain links TRBV6-2 or TRBV6-3 to TRBJ1-2; 7 bases line up with TRBD1. V lost 6 bases and J lost 10; bases outside the gene matches: 8. Germline assignment: CDR1 MNHEY and CDR2 SVGEGT. The CDR3 is 12 amino acids. CDR3 sequence (DNA): TGTGCCAGCAGACCGGGACAGAGGGCCTACACCTTC. Translation: CASRPGQRAYTF.

This clonotype was seen only a few times. The chain employs TRBV5-1 and TRBJ1-4; tentative D call: TRBD1 (6 bases). The CDR3 runs 14 residues. Trimming shortened V by 6 bases and J by 5 bases, and 14 bases separated the two germline ends. The V gene's germline CDR1 is SGHRS and CDR2 YFSETQ. The CDR3 is CASKRAGGNEKLFF. The DNA of the CDR3 is TGCGCCAGCAAACGGGCCGGGGGCAATGAAAAACTGTTTTTT.

This clonotype was counted a few times. The chain recombines TRBV15 with TRBJ2-5; D remains unclear. The V end was cut by 3 bases, the J end by 5 bases, with 7 bases between. From germline, CDR1 is LNHNV and CDR2 YYDKDF (reference sequence). This CDR3 has 12 residues. CDR3: CATSSRPETQYF. The CDR3 DNA sequence: TGTGCCACCAGCAGTCGACCCGAGACCCAGTACTTC.

This clonotype was seen more than once but under ten times. This chain uses TRBV20-1 with TRBJ2-5, with unresolved D. This CDR3 is built from 12 residues. The germline gives CDR1 DFQATT, CDR2 SNEGSKA (reference sequence). Trimming took 0 bases from V and 4 from J, leaving 6 bases between them. CDR3 region: CSAREGPETQYF. CDR3 nucleotide sequence: TGCAGTGCTAGAGAAGGGCCAGAGACCCAGTACTTC.

This clonotype was counted only a few times. The chain combines TRBV6-5 with TRBJ2-7; possible D gene TRBD1, 6 bases. The CDR3 is made up of 14 amino acids. The V end was cut by 4 bases, the J end by 3 bases, with 13 bases between. Germline CDR1 reads MNHEY; CDR2 reads SVGAGI. As DNA, the CDR3 is TGTGCCAGCAGTTCAATAACACAGGGCTACGAGCAGTACTTC. Translation gives CASSSITQGYEQYF.

The V and J genes are TRBV20-1 and TRBJ2-5; 14 bases align to TRBD2. Germline values: CDR1 DFQATT, CDR2 SNEGSKA (reference sequence). V trimming: 4 bases; J trimming: 4 bases; junction bases outside the gene matches: 2. CDR3 length: 14 residues. DNA for the CDR3: TGCAGTGCTACCGGACTAGCGGGAGGAGAGACCCAGTACTTC. Encoded protein: CSATGLAGGETQYF.